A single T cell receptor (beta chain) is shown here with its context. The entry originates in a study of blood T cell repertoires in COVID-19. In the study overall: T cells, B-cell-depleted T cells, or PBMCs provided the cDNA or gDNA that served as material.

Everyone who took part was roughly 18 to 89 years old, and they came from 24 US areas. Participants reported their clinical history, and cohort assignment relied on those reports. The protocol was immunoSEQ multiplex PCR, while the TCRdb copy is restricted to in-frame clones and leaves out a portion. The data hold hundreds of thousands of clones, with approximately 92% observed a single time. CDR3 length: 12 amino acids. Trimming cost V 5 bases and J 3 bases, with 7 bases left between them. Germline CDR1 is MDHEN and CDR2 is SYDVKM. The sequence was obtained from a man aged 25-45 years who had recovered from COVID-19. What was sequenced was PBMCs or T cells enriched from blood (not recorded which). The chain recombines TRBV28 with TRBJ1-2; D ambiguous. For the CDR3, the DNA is TGTGCCAGCAGTCCTCAGGACTATGGCTACACCTTC. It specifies CASSPQDYGYTF.